A single sample gave rise to the 26 T cell receptor beta chains below, sequenced in a study of shared clonotypes between healthy human individuals. Repertoires were generated with immunoSEQ multiplex PCR, while TCRdb's copy carries only in-frame clones and drops some. The repertoire consists of roughly 300,000 clones, with about nine tenths occurring once and the leading ten covering around 15%. The specimen was memory CD8+ T cells sorted from blood. Subset indicated: CD45RO+ cells pooled with CCR7-negative TemRA cells. The receptors were sampled from a man between 18 and 35 years old in good health.

This clone was seen more than once but under ten times. The chain couples TRBV28 to TRBJ2-7, with D maybe TRBD2 (6 bases). Trimming stripped 5 bases from V and 4 bases from J, with 18 bases between. The CDR3 covers 15 residues. CDR1 is MDHEN, CDR2 SYDVKM, per germline. The DNA for the CDR3 is TGTGCCAGCAGTCAATCGCGGGGCCTACCTTACGAGCAGTACTTC. As protein: CASSQSRGLPYEQYF.

Only one count was recorded for this clone. The chain is built from TRBV4-3 and TRBJ2-7; D is possibly TRBD2 (6 bases). Per the germline V gene, CDR1 is LGHNA and CDR2 is YSLEER. Trimming left V 0 bases short and J 3 bases short, with 18 bases between. The CDR3 sequence is 17 residues long. Here the CDR3 reads CASSQERVLALSYEQYF. The CDR3 bases are TGCGCCAGCAGCCAAGAGAGGGTACTAGCCCTTAGCTACGAGCAGTACTTC.

This clone was observed many times. J is TRBJ2-1 and V is TRBV13; D is undetermined. The CDR3 has 11 residues. V was clipped by 5 bases and J by 8 bases, with 7 bases between them. Looked up from germline, CDR1 is PRHDT and CDR2 is FYEKMQ (reference sequence). The CDR3 DNA reads TGTGCCAGCAGCCCCGCTCATGAGCAGTTCTTC. This sequence encodes CASSPAHEQFF. The complete variable domain, with remaining parts taken from reference TRBV13 and TRBJ2-1, reads AAGVIQSPRHLIKEKRETATLKCYPIPRHDTVYWYQQGPGQDPQFLISFYEKMQSDKGSIPDRFSAQQFSDYHSELNMSSLELGDSALYFCASSPAHEQFFGPGTRLTVL.

Regarding this clone: The junction shows a germline mismatch at one end, possibly a read error. The chain links TRBV7-7 to TRBJ2-7; 8 bases align to TRBD1. Germline CDR1 SSHAT, CDR2 FNYEAQ (reference sequence). The length of the CDR3 is 15 residues. As DNA, the CDR3 is TGTGCTAGCAGCCCTATTACAGGGGGAAGATACGAGCAGTACTTC. Amino acids: CASSPITGGRYEQYF.

The chain uses TRBV10-3 and TRBJ2-5; D gene uncertain. Trimming cost V 3 bases and J 5 bases, with 13 bases left between them. The germline CDR1 and CDR2 sequences are ENHRY and SYGVKD. The CDR3 is 14 residues long. DNA of the CDR3: TGTGCCATCAGTGAAGGTCACCTAGGGGAGACCCAGTACTTC. The encoded protein is CAISEGHLGETQYF.

The chain combines TRBV14 with TRBJ2-1; 7 nucleotides line up with TRBD1. J lost 6 bases, V lost 3 bases, and 14 bases had no gene match. The CDR3 length is 17 residues. Germline assignment: CDR1 SGHDN and CDR2 FVKESK. This chain's CDR3 is CASSHPLGQMTLNEQFF. CDR3 sequence (DNA): TGTGCCAGCAGCCACCCATTGGGACAGATGACTCTCAATGAGCAGTTCTTC.

This rearrangement joins TRBV19 to TRBJ2-7, with D possibly being TRBD1 or TRBD2 (5 bases each). The V and J ends lost 2 bases and 3 bases respectively, with 11 bases between them. Germline V gives CDR1 LNHDA, CDR2 SQIVND (reference sequence). This CDR3 contains 14 residues. CDR3 sequence (DNA): TGTGCCAGTAGTATAACAGGACGGGGCTACGAGCAGTACTTC. Its translation is CASSITGRGYEQYF.

The V call is TRBV11-2, the J call TRBJ1-2; D might be TRBD1 (6 bases). This CDR3 region has 12 residues. V lost 3 bases, J lost 8 bases, and 10 bases lay in between. Looked up from germline, CDR1 is SGHAT and CDR2 is FQNNGV. CDR3 sequence: CASSLGAEGYTF. DNA of the CDR3: TGTGCCAGCAGCTTGGGGGCAGAGGGCTACACCTTC.

The chain links TRBV7-9 to TRBJ2-5; D possibly corresponds to TRBD1 (5 bases). CDR3 length: 16 residues. V lost 0 bases and J lost 3, with 14 bases in between. Per germline, CDR1 SEHNR and CDR2 FQNEAQ (reference sequence). The CDR3 loop reads CASSLASVGPEETQYF. CDR3 DNA sequence: TGTGCCAGCAGCTTAGCCTCCGTGGGGCCCGAAGAGACCCAGTACTTC.

This sequence joins TRBV6-5 and TRBJ1-5, with D perhaps TRBD1 (5 bases). The CDR3 length is 14 residues. V lost 2 bases and J lost 8, with 13 bases in between. CDR1 MNHEY and CDR2 SVGAGI come from the germline V gene. The CDR3 is CASSYNARVEPQHF. CDR3 bases: TGTGCCAGCAGTTACAACGCCAGGGTGGAGCCCCAGCATTTT.

V usage is TRBV4-3 and J usage is TRBJ2-5; 8 bases line up with TRBD2. Looked up from germline, CDR1 is LGHNA and CDR2 is YSLEER. This CDR3 is 16 amino acids long. J gave up 4 bases and V 4 bases, and 11 bases lay outside the gene matches. CDR3 region: CASSLAYLAGGETQYF. The DNA for the CDR3 is TGCGCCAGCAGCCTTGCCTACCTCGCGGGAGGAGAGACCCAGTACTTC.

The V and J genes are TRBV29-1 and TRBJ2-5; D may be TRBD2 (6 bases). Trimming removed 5 bases from V and 3 bases from J, with 16 bases in between. The CDR3 is 14 residues long. Germline V gives CDR1 SQVTM, CDR2 ANQGSEA. CDR3 DNA sequence: TGCAGCGTTTTAGGAGGGGACGGAGAAGAGACCCAGTACTTC. The encoded protein is CSVLGGDGEETQYF.

The chain joins TRBV2 to TRBJ1-1; D remains ambiguous. Trimming shortened V by 7 bases and J by 3 bases, and 9 bases separated the two germline ends. Germline V gene sequence: CDR1 SNHLY, CDR2 FYNNEI. This CDR3 is 12 amino acids long. The CDR3 bases are TGTGCCAGCATTGGTCCATACACTGAAGCTTTCTTT. This gives the protein CASIGPYTEAFF.

This rearrangement joins TRBV18 to TRBJ2-7; a weak D match, TRBD2 (6 bases). Germline values: CDR1 KGHSH, CDR2 LQKENI. The V and J ends lost 2 bases and 0 bases respectively, with 14 bases between them. This CDR3 region has 16 residues. CDR3: CASSPTGPTSSYEQYF. The CDR3 region has the DNA TGTGCCAGCTCACCAACGGGGCCGACTAGCTCCTACGAGCAGTACTTC.

The chain recombines TRBV7-9 with TRBJ2-4; 7 bases line up with TRBD1. Germline V gene data show CDR1 as SEHNR and CDR2 as FQNEAQ (reference sequence). This CDR3 region has 15 residues. V was pared by 5 bases and J by 0 bases, with 4 bases of the junction left unmatched. Here the CDR3 DNA reads TGTGCCAGCAGCCAGACAGGGCTAGCCAAAAACATTCAGTACTTC. It specifies CASSQTGLAKNIQYF.

To note about this clone: Other DNA sequences in the sample encode the same CDR3. This chain links TRBV5-1 with TRBJ2-1; the match to TRBD2 covers 11 bases. There are 16 residues in the CDR3. Germline V gene lookup returns CDR1 SGHRS and CDR2 YFSETQ. With 2 bases clipped from V and 3 bases from J, the junction kept 4 bases outside the gene matches. CDR3 in amino acids: CASSLGLAGDYNEQFF. In DNA form, the CDR3 reads TGCGCCAGCAGCTTAGGACTAGCGGGCGACTACAATGAGCAGTTCTTC.

V gene TRBV5-4 combines with J gene TRBJ1-2; 7 bases are a match to TRBD1. This CDR3 region has 14 residues. Germline CDR1 is SGHNT and CDR2 is YYREEE (reference sequence). V lost 0 bases to trimming and J lost 4 bases; unmatched junction nucleotides: 3. The CDR3 DNA reads TGTGCCAGCAGCTTGGGACAGGGAGCCTATGGCTACACCTTC. As protein: CASSLGQGAYGYTF.

The chain couples TRBV30 to TRBJ2-1, with TRBD1 as a possible D gene (6 bases). Trimming took 7 bases from V and 0 from J, leaving 16 bases between them. Germline CDR1 is GTSNPN and CDR2 is SVGIG (reference sequence). The CDR3 has 15 amino acids. CDR3 residues: CASAGVSSSYNEQFF. CDR3 coding DNA: TGTGCCTCCGCAGGGGTGTCTAGCTCCTACAATGAGCAGTTCTTC.

This clone was seen ten or more times. The chain recombines TRBV6-5 with TRBJ2-7, with TRBD2 matching 9 bases. Looked up from germline, CDR1 is MNHEY and CDR2 is SVGAGI. The CDR3 is 14 residues long. V lost 4 bases and J lost 6; bases outside the gene matches: 7. The CDR3 is CASSLLAGVIEQYF. The DNA for the CDR3 is TGTGCCAGCAGTTTGTTAGCGGGAGTTATCGAGCAGTACTTC.

This clone came up once. The chain carries TRBV9 and TRBJ2-3; 7 bases align to TRBD2. Germline lookup yields CDR1 SGDLS and CDR2 YYNGEE. This CDR3 is 17 amino acids long. V was pared by 0 bases and J by 1 base, with 8 bases of the junction left unmatched. Written as DNA, the CDR3 is TGTGCCAGCAGCGTAGGTAATAGCGGGCGGGGCACAGATACGCAGTATTTT. Protein sequence: CASSVGNSGRGTDTQYF.

V and J are TRBV5-6 and TRBJ2-7; D is possibly TRBD1 (5 bases). With 0 bases removed from V and 5 bases from J, the gap between germline ends came to 12 bases. Germline CDR1 reads SGHDT; CDR2 reads YYEEEE. CDR3 length: 14 residues. This CDR3 reads CASSLGQGLNEQYF. CDR3 coding DNA: TGTGCCAGCAGCTTGGGTCAGGGTTTGAACGAGCAGTACTTC.

The chain has TRBV9 and TRBJ2-1; weak D call: TRBD2 (5 bases). CDR3 size: 14 residues. V gave up 0 bases and J gave up 10 bases, with 14 bases separating them. Germline-derived CDR1 and CDR2 are SGDLS and YYNGEE. CDR3 amino acids: CASSVGLAKGEQFF. The CDR3 region has the DNA TGTGCCAGCAGCGTAGGCCTAGCTAAAGGAGAGCAGTTCTTC.

The rearrangement joins TRBV27 to TRBJ1-5; possible D gene TRBD1, 6 bases. There are 21 residues in the CDR3. Germline V gene data show CDR1 as MNHEY and CDR2 as SMNVEV (reference sequence). Trimming stripped 2 bases from V and 0 bases from J, with 26 bases between. This CDR3 reads CASSLQPPWTAASYSNQPQHF. The CDR3 nucleotides read TGTGCCAGCAGTTTACAGCCCCCCTGGACAGCTGCTTCCTATAGCAATCAGCCCCAGCATTTT.

The gene calls are TRBV9 and TRBJ2-2; the match to TRBD2 covers 11 bases. Germline CDR1 SGDLS, CDR2 YYNGEE. The CDR3 totals 17 residues. With 0 bases clipped from V and 4 bases from J, the junction kept 5 bases outside the gene matches. The CDR3: CASSVEGLAGFTGELFF. The CDR3 DNA reads TGTGCCAGCAGCGTAGAAGGACTAGCGGGTTTCACCGGGGAGCTGTTTTTT.

The genes are TRBV4-1 and TRBJ2-7; 8 positions match TRBD1. Unmatched junction bases numbered 17, after V lost 1 base and J lost 9 bases. The CDR3 totals 17 residues. Germline values: CDR1 MGHRA, CDR2 YSYEKL. The DNA of the CDR3 is TGCGCCAGCAGCCAAGTGGGGGACCGGGACAGGTTAGGAAGGCAGTACTTC. This sequence encodes CASSQVGDRDRLGRQYF.

The V gene is TRBV29-1, the J gene TRBJ1-2; TRBD1 matches 7 bases. V lost 1 base and J lost 7; bases outside the gene matches: 12. The CDR3 is 15 amino acids. CDR1 SQVTM and CDR2 ANQGSEA come from the germline V gene. The CDR3: CSVEVRNRGWGGYTF. The DNA of the CDR3 is TGCAGCGTTGAAGTACGGAACAGGGGATGGGGTGGCTACACCTTC.